This T cell receptor (beta chain) was obtained from a study of T cell repertoires in cytomegalovirus infection. Study in general: Public TCR beta signatures provided an indication of both CMV infection and a matching HLA type.

General study findings and limits: Ex vivo, HLA-C-restricted CMV-specific TCR beta clonotypes prevailed over the rest of the response.

Each CDR3 protein gets one entry after TCRdb re-called the reads with MiXCR. This table has hundreds of thousands of distinct CDR3 sequences, 30% to 40% appearing once. On this clonotype: Antigen unknown.

Germline CDR1 MNHEY, CDR2 SMNVEV (reference sequence). Trimming pared 6 bases from V and 4 bases from J, leaving 19 bases between. The CDR3 is made up of 15 amino acids. The specimen comprised cultured PBMCs, sampled from culture after CMV antigen stimulation. V usage is TRBV27 and J usage is TRBJ2-7, with a weak D call TRBD1 (6 bases). This receptor was obtained from a human donor in good health (CMV status not recorded). Some clones in this sample may be carry-over from other donors' samples. The CDR3 loop is CASSPFPGEYYEQYF. DNA for the CDR3: TGTGCCAGCAGCCCTTTTCCAGGGGAGTATTACGAGCAGTACTTC.